This T cell receptor (beta chain) was recorded in a study of T-cell memory formation after mild COVID-19. With 5 bases removed from V and 7 bases from J, the gap between germline ends came to 11 bases. Germline lookup yields CDR1 SEHNR and CDR2 FQNEAQ (reference sequence). This CDR3 has 12 amino acids. TCRdb reanalysed the 5' RACE reads using MiXCR and keeps one entry per CDR3 protein. Here the sample spans around 200,000 distinct CDR3 sequences, approximately 10% being singletons. Sample: PBMCs or a T cell subset sorted from them (not recorded which). The chain carries TRBV7-9 and TRBJ1-2; D gene uncertain. The receptor was isolated from a man between 18 and 35 years old who had mild COVID-19 (a few samples of this study predate the infection). Cell type and time point are not known. CDR3 sequence reads: CASSPRNSGYTF. As DNA, the CDR3 is TGTGCCAGCAGCCCGCGGAATTCTGGCTACACCTTC.